This TCR beta chain appears in the sequencing data of a study of cytomegalovirus exposure and HLA in healthy donors. At the level of the study: An earlier analysis identified 117 million unique TCR beta sequences in 150 million to 200 million T cells.

The primer mix had 60 Vbeta and 13 Jbeta primers. The repertoire was sequenced with immunoSEQ multiplex PCR; TCRdb's copy has only in-frame clones and lacks some. The sample consists of over 70,000 clones, about three quarters of them appearing once. This clone showed up just once. With 3 bases removed from V and 1 base from J, the gap between germline ends came to 6 bases. The CDR3 has 13 amino acids. Germline V lookup: CDR1 MGHDK, CDR2 SYGVNS. The gene calls are TRBV25-1 and TRBJ1-1, with a tentative D call TRBD1 (6 bases). Specimen: PBMCs. This receptor was obtained from a man aged 45-65 years in good health and CMV-seropositive. CDR3 nucleotide sequence: TGTGCCAGCAGTGAGGGGGCGAACACTGAAGCTTTCTTT. This sequence encodes CASSEGANTEAFF. Variable domain in full (rest from reference TRBV25-1 and TRBJ1-1): EADIYQTPRYLVIGTGKKITLECSQTMGHDKMYWYQQDPGMELHLIHYSYGVNSTEKGDLSSESTVSRIRTEHFPLTLESARPSHTSQYLCASSEGANTEAFFGQGTRLTVV.